This TCR beta chain was identified in a study of T-cell reconstitution after alpha-beta-depleted transplantation in children. Study results and limitations: By one year post-transplant, T-cell counts and diversity largely arose from T cells that were newly produced. Some patients showed high day-60 TCRbeta diversity, which derived from surviving recipient T cells and thymic progenitors. Several hundred expanded graft clones reportedly were the source of alpha-beta T cells about two months after transplant.

The ends lost 0 bases at V and 0 bases at J; junction bases unmatched: 1. The CDR3 totals 16 residues. CDR1 and CDR2 (germline): KGHSH, LQKENI. Molecular barcoding with unique molecular identifiers was used for the TCRbeta library. From the PCR reads, TCRdb called clonotypes with MiXCR, one entry per CDR3 protein. The table lists 700,000 to 850,000 distinct CDR3 sequences, approximately 15% of them singletons. The sample holds a few counts of this clonotype. Its cognate antigen is unknown. The chain is built from TRBV18 and TRBJ1-4, with 7 bases identical to TRBD1. The sequence derives from a male patient under 18 who had a stem cell transplant for acute lymphoblastic leukemia, so the T cells may come from the graft donor. The sequences come from PBMCs, mostly from graft donor cells, collected 360 days after TCRalphabeta/CD19-depleted stem cell transplant. Written as DNA, the CDR3 is TGTGCCAGCTCACCACCTGGACAGGCAACTAATGAAAAACTGTTTTTT. It translates to CASSPPGQATNEKLFF. Variable domain in full (rest from reference TRBV18 and TRBJ1-4): NAGVMQNPRHLVRRRGQEARLRCSPMKGHSHVYWYRQLPEEGLKFMVYLQKENIIDESGMPKERFSAEFPKEGPSILRIQQVVRGDSAAYFCASSPPGQATNEKLFFGSGTQLSVL.